This T cell receptor beta chain emerged from a study of T cell changes during pregnancy in multiple sclerosis. Sequenced by immunoSEQ multiplex PCR; TCRdb stores in-frame clones only, minus some. The sample contains tens of thousands of clones, 90% to 95% of which appear only once. Germline CDR1 and CDR2: SGHRS and YFSETQ. This CDR3 is built from 15 residues. The trim removed 4 bases at V and 7 bases at J, leaving 8 bases unmatched. The chain has TRBV5-1 and TRBJ1-6; 7 bases align to TRBD1. This sample comprised peripheral blood, obtained in the third trimester of pregnancy. The TCR was taken from a female donor in good health, enrolled as a control in a pregnancy study. The CDR3 DNA reads TGCGCCAGCAGCCAGACAGGGATAAGCAATTCACCCCTCCACTTT. Translating gives CASSQTGISNSPLHF.